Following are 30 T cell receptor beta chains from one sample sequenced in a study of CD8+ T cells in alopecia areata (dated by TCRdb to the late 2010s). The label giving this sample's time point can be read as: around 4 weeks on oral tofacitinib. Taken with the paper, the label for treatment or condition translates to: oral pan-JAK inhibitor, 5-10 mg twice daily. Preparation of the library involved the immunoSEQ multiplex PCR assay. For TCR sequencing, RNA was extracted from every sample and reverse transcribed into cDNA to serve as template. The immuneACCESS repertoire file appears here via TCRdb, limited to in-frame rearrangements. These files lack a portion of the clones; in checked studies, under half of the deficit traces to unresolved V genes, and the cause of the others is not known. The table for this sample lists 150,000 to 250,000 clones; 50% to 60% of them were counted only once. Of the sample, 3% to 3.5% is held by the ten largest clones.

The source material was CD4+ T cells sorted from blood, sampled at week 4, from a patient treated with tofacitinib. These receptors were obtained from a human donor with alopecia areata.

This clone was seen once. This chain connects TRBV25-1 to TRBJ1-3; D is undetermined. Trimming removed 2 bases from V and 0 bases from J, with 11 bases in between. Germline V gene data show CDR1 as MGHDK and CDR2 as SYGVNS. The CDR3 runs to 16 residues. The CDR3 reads CASSERVPSSGNTIYF. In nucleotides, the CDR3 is TGTGCCAGCAGTGAAAGGGTGCCGAGCTCTGGAAACACCATATATTTT.

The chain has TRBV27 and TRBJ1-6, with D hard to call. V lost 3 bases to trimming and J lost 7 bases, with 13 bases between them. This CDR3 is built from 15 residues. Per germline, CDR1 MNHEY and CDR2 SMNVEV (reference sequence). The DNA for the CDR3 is TGTGCCAGCAGTTTTCAGGTCCATGGGAATTCACCCCTCCACTTT. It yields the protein CASSFQVHGNSPLHF.

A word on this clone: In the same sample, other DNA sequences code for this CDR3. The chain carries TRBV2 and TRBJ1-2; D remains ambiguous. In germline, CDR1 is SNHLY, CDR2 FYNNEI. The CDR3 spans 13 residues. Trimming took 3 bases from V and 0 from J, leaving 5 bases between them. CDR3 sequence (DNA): TGTGCCAGCAGTGAGCAAGCTAACTATGGCTACACCTTC. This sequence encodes CASSEQANYGYTF.

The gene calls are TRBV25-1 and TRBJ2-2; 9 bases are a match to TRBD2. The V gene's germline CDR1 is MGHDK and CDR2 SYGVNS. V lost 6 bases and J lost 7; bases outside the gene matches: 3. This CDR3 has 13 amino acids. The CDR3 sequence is CASSRLADGELFF. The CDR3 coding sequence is TGTGCCAGCAGCCGACTAGCGGACGGGGAGCTGTTTTTT.

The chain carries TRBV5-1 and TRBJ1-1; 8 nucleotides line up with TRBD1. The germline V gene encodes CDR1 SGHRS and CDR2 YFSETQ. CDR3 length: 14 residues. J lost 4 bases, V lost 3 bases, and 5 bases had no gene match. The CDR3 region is CASSSTGVSTEAFF. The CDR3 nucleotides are TGCGCCAGCAGCTCGACAGGGGTTAGCACTGAAGCTTTCTTT.

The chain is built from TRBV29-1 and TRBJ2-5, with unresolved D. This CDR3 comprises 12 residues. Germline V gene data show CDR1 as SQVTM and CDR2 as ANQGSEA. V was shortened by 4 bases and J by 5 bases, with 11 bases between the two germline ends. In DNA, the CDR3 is TGCAGCGTTGTGCCCGTTGGGGAGACCCAGTACTTC. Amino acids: CSVVPVGETQYF.

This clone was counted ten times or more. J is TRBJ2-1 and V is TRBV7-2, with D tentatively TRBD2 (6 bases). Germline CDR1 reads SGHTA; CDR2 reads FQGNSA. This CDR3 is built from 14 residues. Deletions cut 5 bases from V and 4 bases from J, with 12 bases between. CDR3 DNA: TGTGCCAGCAGCCCGGGGAGGCATTACAATGAGCAGTTCTTC. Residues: CASSPGRHYNEQFF.

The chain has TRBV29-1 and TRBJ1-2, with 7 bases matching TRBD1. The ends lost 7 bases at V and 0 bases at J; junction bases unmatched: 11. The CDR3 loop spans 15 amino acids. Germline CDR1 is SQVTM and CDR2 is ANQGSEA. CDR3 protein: CSAILPGQTNYGYTF. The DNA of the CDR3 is TGCAGCGCCATTCTTCCGGGACAGACTAACTATGGCTACACCTTC.

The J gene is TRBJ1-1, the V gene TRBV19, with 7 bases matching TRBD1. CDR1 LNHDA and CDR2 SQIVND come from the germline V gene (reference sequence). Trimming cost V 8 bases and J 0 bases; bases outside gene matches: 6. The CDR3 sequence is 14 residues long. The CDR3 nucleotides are TGTGCCAGTTGGCCCGGACAGGTGAACACTGAAGCTTTCTTT. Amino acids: CASWPGQVNTEAFF.

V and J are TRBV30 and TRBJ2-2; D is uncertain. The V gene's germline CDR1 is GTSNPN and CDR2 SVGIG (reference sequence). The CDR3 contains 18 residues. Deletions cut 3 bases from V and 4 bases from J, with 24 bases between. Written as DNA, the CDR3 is TGTGCCTGGAGAGATATCACCACGTGGGCATCCTTCACCGGGGAGCTGTTTTTT. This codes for CAWRDITTWASFTGELFF.

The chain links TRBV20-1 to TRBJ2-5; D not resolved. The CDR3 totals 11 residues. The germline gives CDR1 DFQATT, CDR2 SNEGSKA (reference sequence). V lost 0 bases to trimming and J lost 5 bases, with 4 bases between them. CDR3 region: CSARDLETQYF. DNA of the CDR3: TGCAGTGCTAGAGATTTGGAGACCCAGTACTTC.

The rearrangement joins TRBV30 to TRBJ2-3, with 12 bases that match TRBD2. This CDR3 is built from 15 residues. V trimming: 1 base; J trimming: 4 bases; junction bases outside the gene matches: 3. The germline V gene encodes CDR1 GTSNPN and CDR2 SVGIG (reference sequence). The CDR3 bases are TGTGCCTGGAGTGGGGCTAGCGGGGGGGCAGATACGCAGTATTTT. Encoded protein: CAWSGASGGADTQYF.

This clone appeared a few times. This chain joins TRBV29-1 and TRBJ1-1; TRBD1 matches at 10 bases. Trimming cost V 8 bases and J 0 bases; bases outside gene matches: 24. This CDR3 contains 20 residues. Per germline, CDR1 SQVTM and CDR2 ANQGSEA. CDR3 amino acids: CSPPHRAPRDRGEVNTEAFF. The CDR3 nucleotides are TGCAGCCCCCCTCATCGGGCCCCCCGGGACAGGGGAGAGGTGAACACTGAAGCTTTCTTT.

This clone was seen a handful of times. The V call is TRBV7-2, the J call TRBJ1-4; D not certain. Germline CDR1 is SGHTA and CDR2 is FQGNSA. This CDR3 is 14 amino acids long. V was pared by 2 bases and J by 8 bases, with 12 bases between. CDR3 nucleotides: TGTGCCAGCAGCTTAAGCTCATATCAGGAAAAACTGTTTTTT. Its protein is CASSLSSYQEKLFF.

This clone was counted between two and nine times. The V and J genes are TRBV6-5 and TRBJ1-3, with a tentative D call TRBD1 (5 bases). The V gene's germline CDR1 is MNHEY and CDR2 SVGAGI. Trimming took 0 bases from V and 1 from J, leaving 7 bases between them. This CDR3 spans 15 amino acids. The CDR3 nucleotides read TGTGCCAGCAGTTACTCATGGGGGTCTGGAAACACCATATATTTT. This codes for CASSYSWGSGNTIYF.

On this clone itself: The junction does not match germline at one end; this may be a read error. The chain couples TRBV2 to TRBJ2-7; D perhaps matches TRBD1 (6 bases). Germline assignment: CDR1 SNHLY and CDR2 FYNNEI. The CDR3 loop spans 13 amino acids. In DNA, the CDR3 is TGTGCCAGCAGTGAAGAGATCAGGGGACGGGGCAACTTC. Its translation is CASSEEIRGRGNF.

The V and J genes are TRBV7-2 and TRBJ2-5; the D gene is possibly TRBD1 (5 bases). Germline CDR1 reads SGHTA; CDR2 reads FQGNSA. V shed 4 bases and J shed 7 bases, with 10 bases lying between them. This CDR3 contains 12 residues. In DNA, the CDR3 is TGTGCCAGCAGCTATAAGGGGATGACCCAGTACTTC. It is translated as CASSYKGMTQYF.

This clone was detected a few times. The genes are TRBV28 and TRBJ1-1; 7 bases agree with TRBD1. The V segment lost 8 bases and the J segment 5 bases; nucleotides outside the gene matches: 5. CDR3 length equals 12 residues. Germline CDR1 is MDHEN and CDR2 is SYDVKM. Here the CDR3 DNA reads TGTGCCAGCTGGGACAGAGGGACTGAAGCTTTCTTT. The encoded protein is CASWDRGTEAFF.

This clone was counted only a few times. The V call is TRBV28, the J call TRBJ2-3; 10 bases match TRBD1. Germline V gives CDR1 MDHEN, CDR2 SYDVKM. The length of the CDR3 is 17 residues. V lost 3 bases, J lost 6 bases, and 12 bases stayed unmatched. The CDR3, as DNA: TGTGCCAGCAGTTTCGTGACAGGGGGCTTCGTGGGGGATACGCAGTATTTT. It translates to CASSFVTGGFVGDTQYF.

CDR3 sequence: CASSLGAQNQYF. The CDR3 DNA reads TGTGCCAGCAGCTTAGGGGCCCAGAACCAGTACTTC. V and J are TRBV5-4 and TRBJ2-5; a possible D gene is TRBD1 (5 bases). The V gene's germline CDR1 is SGHNT and CDR2 YYREEE (reference sequence). Deletions cut 2 bases from V and 10 bases from J, with 12 bases between. The CDR3 runs 12 residues.

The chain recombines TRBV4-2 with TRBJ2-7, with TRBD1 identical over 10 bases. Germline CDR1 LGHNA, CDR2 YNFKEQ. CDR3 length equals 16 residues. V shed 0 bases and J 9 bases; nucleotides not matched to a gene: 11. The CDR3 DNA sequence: TGTGCCAGCAGCCAAGATTGGATAGGGACAGGGGTGACGCAGTACTTC. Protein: CASSQDWIGTGVTQYF.

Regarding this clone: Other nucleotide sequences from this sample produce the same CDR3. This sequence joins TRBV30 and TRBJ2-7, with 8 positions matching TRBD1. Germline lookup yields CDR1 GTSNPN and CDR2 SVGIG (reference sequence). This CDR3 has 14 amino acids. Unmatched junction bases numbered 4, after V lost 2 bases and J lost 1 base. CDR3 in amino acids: CAWSRQGSSYEQYF. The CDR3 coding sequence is TGTGCCTGGAGTCGACAGGGGTCGTCCTACGAGCAGTACTTC.

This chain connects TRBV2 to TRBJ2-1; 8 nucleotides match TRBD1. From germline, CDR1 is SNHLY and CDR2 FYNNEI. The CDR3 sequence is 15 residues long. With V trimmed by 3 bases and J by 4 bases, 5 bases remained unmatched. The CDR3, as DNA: TGTGCCAGCAGTGATCAGGGGGCGGGTTACAATGAGCAGTTCTTC. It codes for CASSDQGAGYNEQFF.

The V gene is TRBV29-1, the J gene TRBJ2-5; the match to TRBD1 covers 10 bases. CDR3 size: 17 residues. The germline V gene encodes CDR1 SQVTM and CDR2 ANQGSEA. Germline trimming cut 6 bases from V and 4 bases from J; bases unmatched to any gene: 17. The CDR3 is CSVAGDRGKEAGETQYF. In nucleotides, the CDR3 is TGCAGCGTCGCTGGGGACAGGGGAAAGGAGGCCGGAGAGACCCAGTACTTC.

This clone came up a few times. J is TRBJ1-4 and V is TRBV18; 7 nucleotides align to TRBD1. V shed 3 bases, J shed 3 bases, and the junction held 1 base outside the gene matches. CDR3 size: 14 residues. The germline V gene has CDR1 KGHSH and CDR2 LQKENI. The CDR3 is CASSPGTANEKLFF. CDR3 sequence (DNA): TGTGCCAGCTCACCCGGGACAGCTAATGAAAAACTGTTTTTT.

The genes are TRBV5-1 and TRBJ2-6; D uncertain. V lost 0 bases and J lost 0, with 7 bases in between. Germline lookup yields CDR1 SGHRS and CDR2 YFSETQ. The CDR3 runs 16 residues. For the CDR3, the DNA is TGCGCCAGCAGCTTGGATGGTGGCTCTGGGGCCAACGTCCTGACTTTC. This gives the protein CASSLDGGSGANVLTF.

Here the CDR3 DNA reads TGTGCCAGCAGTTCGAGGGGGCGCGATCATCAGCCCCAGCATTTT. Residues: CASSSRGRDHQPQHF. The rearrangement joins TRBV27 to TRBJ1-5; the match to TRBD1 covers 7 bases. The CDR3 is 15 amino acids. V dropped 4 bases and J dropped 5; count of bases not matched to a gene: 8. The germline V gene has CDR1 MNHEY and CDR2 SMNVEV (reference sequence).

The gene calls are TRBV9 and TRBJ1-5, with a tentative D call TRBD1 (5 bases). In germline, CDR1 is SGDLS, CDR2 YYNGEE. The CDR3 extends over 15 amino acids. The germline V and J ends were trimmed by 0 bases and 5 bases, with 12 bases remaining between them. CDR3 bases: TGTGCCAGCAGCGTAGAGGGGAGACCGCATCAGCCCCAGCATTTT. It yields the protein CASSVEGRPHQPQHF.

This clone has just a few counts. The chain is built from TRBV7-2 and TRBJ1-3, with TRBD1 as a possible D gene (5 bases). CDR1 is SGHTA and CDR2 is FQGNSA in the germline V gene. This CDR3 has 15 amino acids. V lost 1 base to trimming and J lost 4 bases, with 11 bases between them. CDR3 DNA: TGTGCCAGCAGCTTAGATCAGGGCTCAGGAAACACCATATATTTT. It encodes CASSLDQGSGNTIYF. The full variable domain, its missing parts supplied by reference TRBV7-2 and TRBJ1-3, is GAGVSQSPSNKVTEKGKDVELRCDPISGHTALYWYRQSLGQGLEFLIYFQGNSAPDKSGLPSDRFSAERTGGSVSTLTIQRTQQEDSAVYLCASSLDQGSGNTIYFGEGSWLTVV.

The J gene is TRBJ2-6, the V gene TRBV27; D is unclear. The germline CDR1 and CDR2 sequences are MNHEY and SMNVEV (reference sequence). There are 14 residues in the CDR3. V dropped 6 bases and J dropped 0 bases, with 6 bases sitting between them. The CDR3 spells CASSSISGANVLTF. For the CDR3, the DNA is TGTGCCAGCAGCTCTATCTCTGGGGCCAACGTCCTGACTTTC.